This passage covers 22 T cell receptor beta chains from one sample sequenced in a study of blood T cells in healthy people across ages. With a J-beta primer mix and a sample-barcoded 5' primer, a second PCR ran about 6 to 11 cycles. TCRdb re-called the 5' RACE reads with MiXCR, one entry per CDR3 protein. The data show roughly 500,000 distinct CDR3 sequences, roughly a quarter seen once. Sequencing was performed on blood. Source of these receptors: a woman aged 70-85 years in good health.

The table lists this clonotype with a few counts. This chain connects TRBV6-5 to TRBJ1-1; D is ambiguous. The CDR3 length is 12 residues. The ends were cut back, 6 bases at V and 4 bases at J, with 9 bases in the middle. The germline CDR1 and CDR2 sequences are MNHEY and SVGAGI. CDR3: CASSSIRTEAFF. In nucleotides, the CDR3 is TGTGCCAGCAGCTCTATACGCACTGAAGCTTTCTTT.

As DNA, the CDR3 is TGTGCCAGCAGAGTTACCGGGACAGGGGGGAACAATGAGCAGTTCTTC. Amino acid sequence: CASRVTGTGGNNEQFF. V gene TRBV2 combines with J gene TRBJ2-1; 11 bases are a match to TRBD1. The germline V gene encodes CDR1 SNHLY and CDR2 FYNNEI. The CDR3 has 16 amino acids. V lost 6 bases and J lost 5; bases outside the gene matches: 9.

This clonotype came up a few times. The rearrangement joins TRBV12-3 or TRBV12-4 to TRBJ1-1; TRBD1 matches at 8 bases. The CDR3 length is 15 residues. The V gene end was trimmed by 3 bases and the J gene end by 1 base; junction bases not matched to a gene: 4. The CDR3 sequence: CASSFSTGGNTEAFF. As DNA, the CDR3 is TGTGCCAGCAGTTTTAGCACAGGGGGGAACACTGAAGCTTTCTTT.

The CDR3 is CASSWSGGELFF. CDR3 coding DNA: TGTGCCAGCAGCTGGAGCGGCGGGGAGCTGTTTTTT. The V and J genes are TRBV6-1 and TRBJ2-2, with a weak D call TRBD2 (5 bases). The V end was cut by 6 bases, the J end by 7 bases, with 9 bases between. The germline V gene has CDR1 MNHNS and CDR2 SASEGT. The CDR3 extends over 12 amino acids.

This rearrangement joins TRBV21-1 to TRBJ2-1; the D call TRBD2 from the table was never checked on the DNA. TRBV21-1 has pseudogene status. The CDR3 loop spans 17 amino acids. The CDR3 is CASSKEGEVAGYNEQFF. CDR3 in DNA: TGTGCCAGCAGCAAAGAAGGGGAGGTAGCGGGGTACAATGAGCAGTTCTTC.

V and J are TRBV3-1 and TRBJ2-2; the match to TRBD1 covers 8 bases. Germline CDR1 LGHDT, CDR2 YNNKEL (reference sequence). V lost 4 bases and J lost 1; bases outside the gene matches: 5. The CDR3 is 16 residues long. Written as DNA, the CDR3 is TGTGCCAGCAGCCCCTACGGGACAGGGAACACCGGGGAGCTGTTTTTT. Protein sequence: CASSPYGTGNTGELFF. The variable domain in full, completed from reference TRBV3-1 and TRBJ2-2, reads DTAVSQTPKYLVTQMGNDKSIKCEQNLGHDTMYWYKQDSKKFLKIMFSYNNKELIINETVPNRFSPKSPDKAHLNLHINSLELGDSAVYFCASSPYGTGNTGELFFGEGSRLTVL.

The rearrangement joins TRBV4-2 to TRBJ1-3, with D perhaps matching TRBD1 (6 bases). Germline V gene data show CDR1 as LGHNA and CDR2 as YNFKEQ. The CDR3 sequence is 17 residues long. Trimming left V 4 bases short and J 0 bases short, with 16 bases between. The CDR3 region is CASSPGQGITSGNTIYF. CDR3 bases: TGTGCCAGCAGCCCCGGTCAGGGGATCACCTCTGGAAACACCATATATTTT.

This clonotype appeared many times. This chain links TRBV25-1 with TRBJ1-2, with D maybe TRBD1 (5 bases). Germline V gives CDR1 MGHDK, CDR2 SYGVNS. There are 13 residues in the CDR3. The ends were cut back, 6 bases at V and 7 bases at J, with 15 bases in the middle. The CDR3 sequence: CASRTRTGGGYTF. In DNA form, the CDR3 reads TGTGCCAGCAGGACCCGGACTGGGGGTGGCTACACCTTC.

The chain uses TRBV7-2 and TRBJ2-1; TRBD1 is a possible D gene (6 bases). V lost 0 bases to trimming and J lost 5 bases, with 11 bases between them. The CDR3 is made up of 15 amino acids. The V gene's germline CDR1 is SGHTA and CDR2 FQGNSA. The CDR3 spells CASSLAGGQDNEQFF. CDR3 sequence (DNA): TGTGCCAGCAGCTTAGCTGGGGGCCAGGACAATGAGCAGTTCTTC.

The chain couples TRBV12-3 or TRBV12-4 to TRBJ1-2; D uncertain. Trimming left V 5 bases short and J 5 bases short, with 21 bases between. CDR3 size: 16 residues. The CDR3 loop is CASSPRILNRRYGYTF. Written as DNA, the CDR3 is TGTGCCAGCAGTCCTCGCATTCTAAATAGGCGGTATGGCTACACCTTC.

This clonotype was counted between two and nine times. J is TRBJ2-1 and V is TRBV5-6; D assignment may be TRBD1 or TRBD2 (5 bases each). V gave up 6 bases and J gave up 3 bases, with 13 bases separating them. The CDR3 runs to 14 residues. Germline V gene data show CDR1 as SGHDT and CDR2 as YYEEEE. The CDR3 loop reads CASNRDGGYNEQFF. The CDR3 nucleotides read TGTGCCAGCAACCGGGACGGAGGCTACAATGAGCAGTTCTTC.

This clonotype was seen ten or more times. The chain links TRBV12-3 or TRBV12-4 to TRBJ2-2; D is ambiguous. The V end was cut by 5 bases, the J end by 2 bases, with 0 bases between. The CDR3 sequence is 11 residues long. CDR3 sequence (DNA): TGTGCCAGCAGTAACACCGGGGAGCTGTTTTTT. Its translation is CASSNTGELFF.

In its sample, this clonotype was seen a few times. V is TRBV7-3 and J is TRBJ2-1; maybe TRBD2 (6 bases). CDR3 size: 15 residues. Germline V lookup: CDR1 SGHTA, CDR2 FQGTGA. Trimming pared 2 bases from V and 7 bases from J, leaving 15 bases between. In DNA, the CDR3 is TGTGCCAGCAGCTTACTACCGGGGGTCGGGAATGAGCAGTTCTTC. Its translation is CASSLLPGVGNEQFF.

This chain uses TRBV4-1 with TRBJ2-1; D gene uncertain. The J call could be wrong; TRBJ2-7 is a better fit for the DNA end. The germline gives CDR1 MGHRA, CDR2 YSYEKL. The CDR3 is 15 amino acids. The CDR3 region is CASSQTTTEYYEQYF. In DNA form, the CDR3 reads TGCGCCAGCAGCCAAACGACAACAGAATACTACGAGCAGTACTTC.

This chain connects TRBV5-1 to TRBJ2-7, with a weak D call TRBD2 (7 bases). Germline CDR1 SGHRS, CDR2 YFSETQ. CDR3 length equals 16 residues. Trimming took off 4 bases at V and 6 bases at J, with 23 bases between the two ends. The CDR3 here is CASSPGPRGVAGEQYF. In DNA form, the CDR3 reads TGCGCCAGCAGCCCCGGTCCCAGGGGAGTAGCGGGCGAGCAGTACTTC.

V and J are TRBV20-1 and TRBJ2-1; 7 bases align to TRBD1. This CDR3 has 13 residues. Per the germline V gene, CDR1 is DFQATT and CDR2 is SNEGSKA (reference sequence). J lost 8 bases, V lost 7 bases, and 11 bases had no gene match. The CDR3: CSVPGRGRDEQFF. CDR3 nucleotide sequence: TGCAGTGTCCCAGGAAGGGGGCGCGATGAGCAGTTCTTC.

The J gene is TRBJ2-5, the V gene TRBV12-3 or TRBV12-4; TRBD2 aligns across 7 bases. The CDR3 is 15 residues long. V lost 3 bases, J lost 4 bases, and 8 bases stayed unmatched. The CDR3 is CASSFSGGNLETQYF. For the CDR3, the DNA is TGTGCCAGCAGTTTTTCCGGGGGGAACCTAGAGACCCAGTACTTC.

The chain recombines TRBV24-1 with TRBJ2-5; a weak D match, TRBD1 (6 bases). CDR1 is KGHDR, CDR2 SFDVKD, per germline. The CDR3 runs 15 residues. V was trimmed by 3 bases and J by 4 bases, leaving 14 bases between them. Written as DNA, the CDR3 is TGTGCCACCAGTGATCCCCACAGGGAAGGAGAGACCCAGTACTTC. This gives the protein CATSDPHREGETQYF.

This clonotype was observed a single time. The gene calls are TRBV18 and TRBJ1-6; D uncertain. CDR1 KGHSH and CDR2 LQKENI come from the germline V gene. Trimming removed 1 base at V and 6 bases at J, with 16 bases between. This CDR3 is built from 17 residues. CDR3 sequence: CASSPLQLDFLNSPLHF. The CDR3 nucleotides read TGTGCCAGCTCACCACTCCAGTTAGACTTCCTTAATTCACCCCTCCACTTT.

The chain couples TRBV12-3 or TRBV12-4 to TRBJ2-4, with 12 nucleotides matching TRBD2. After removal of 4 bases from V and 7 bases from J, the junction contained 8 bases not matched to a gene. This CDR3 contains 16 residues. The CDR3 sequence: CASSSRLAGARNIQYF. The CDR3 DNA reads TGTGCCAGCAGTTCCAGACTAGCGGGGGCCAGGAACATTCAGTACTTC.

A few counts support this clonotype. This sequence joins TRBV25-1 and TRBJ2-1; a weak D match, TRBD1 (5 bases). V lost 5 bases, J lost 5 bases, and 16 bases lay in between. Per the germline V gene, CDR1 is MGHDK and CDR2 is SYGVNS. This CDR3 is 15 amino acids long. CDR3 loop: CASSFQGVNNNEQFF. For the CDR3, the DNA is TGTGCCAGCAGTTTTCAGGGCGTAAATAACAATGAGCAGTTCTTC.

The chain couples TRBV12-3 or TRBV12-4 to TRBJ1-1; TRBD1 might be the D (5 bases). V shed 7 bases and J shed 5 bases, with 17 bases lying between them. CDR3 length equals 14 residues. This CDR3 is CASTSRVAKTEAFF. In DNA form, the CDR3 reads TGTGCCAGCACCTCCAGGGTAGCGAAGACTGAAGCTTTCTTT.